This TCR beta chain was observed in a study of T-cell reconstitution after alpha-beta-depleted transplantation in children. This clonotype was counted only a few times. Molecular barcoding with unique molecular identifiers was used for the TCRbeta library. TCRdb re-called the PCR reads through MiXCR, storing one row per CDR3 protein. The sample holds 700,000 to 950,000 distinct CDR3 sequences, 16% seen once. The CDR3 runs 14 residues. V lost 1 base and J 2 bases, leaving 6 bases between the germline ends. Germline V gives CDR1 LNHDA, CDR2 SQIVND (reference sequence). Here the sequenced sample was PBMCs, mostly from graft donor cells, taken 360 days after TCRalphabeta/CD19-depleted stem cell transplant. This sequence joins TRBV19 and TRBJ1-5; D gene unclear. This clonotype was obtained from a male patient younger than 18 who had a stem cell transplant for acute lymphoblastic leukemia, so the T cells may come from the graft donor. DNA of the CDR3: TGTGCCAGTAGTATAGGGGAGGGCAATCAGCCCCAGCATTTT. As protein: CASSIGEGNQPQHF.